The 27 T cell receptor beta chains presented below share a single source sample, sequenced in a study of blood T cell repertoires in COVID-19. The method was immunoSEQ multiplex PCR; TCRdb's version includes in-frame clones alone and lacks a portion of them. The sample includes about 400,000 clones, around nine tenths of them seen just once. The sample consisted of PBMCs or T cells enriched from blood (not recorded which). These receptor sequences come from a woman under 40 who had recovered from COVID-19.

The V gene is TRBV18, the J gene TRBJ1-1; 7 positions agree with TRBD1. The CDR3 extends over 15 amino acids. V lost 2 bases and J lost 1; bases outside the gene matches: 4. The germline CDR1 and CDR2 sequences are KGHSH and LQKENI. For the CDR3, the DNA is TGTGCCAGCTCACCAGGAGGGGGCGGGAACACTGAAGCTTTCTTT. Translated: CASSPGGGGNTEAFF. The full variable domain, with the rest looked up from reference TRBV18 and TRBJ1-1, is NAGVMQNPRHLVRRRGQEARLRCSPMKGHSHVYWYRQLPEEGLKFMVYLQKENIIDESGMPKERFSAEFPKEGPSILRIQQVVRGDSAAYFCASSPGGGGNTEAFFGQGTRLTVV.

The chain carries TRBV5-1 and TRBJ2-5; 14 nucleotides agree with TRBD2. The CDR3 spans 17 residues. V was clipped by 3 bases and J by 5 bases; unmatched bases: 9. The germline CDR1 and CDR2 sequences are SGHRS and YFSETQ. CDR3 in amino acids: CASSWGLAGATGETQYF. CDR3 coding DNA: TGCGCCAGCAGCTGGGGACTAGCGGGGGCCACCGGGGAGACCCAGTACTTC.

J is TRBJ1-6 and V is TRBV5-4; tentatively, D is TRBD1 (6 bases). Germline lookup yields CDR1 SGHNT and CDR2 YYREEE (reference sequence). V was shortened by 0 bases and J by 10 bases, with 14 bases between the two germline ends. This CDR3 has 15 amino acids. In DNA, the CDR3 is TGTGCCAGCAGCTTGGTGGCAGGGGTACGGTCACCCCTCCACTTT. This translates into CASSLVAGVRSPLHF.

V gene TRBV18 combines with J gene TRBJ2-7; D possibly corresponds to TRBD1 (5 bases). This CDR3 has 15 amino acids. CDR1 is KGHSH, CDR2 LQKENI, per germline. V lost 1 base to trimming and J lost 3 bases, with 13 bases between them. Here the CDR3 reads CASSPQGRVGYEQYF. The CDR3 region has the DNA TGTGCCAGCTCACCACAAGGCAGGGTGGGCTACGAGCAGTACTTC.

The rearrangement uses TRBV4-1 and TRBJ2-7, with TRBD2 matching over 11 bases. This CDR3 has 17 residues. From germline, CDR1 is MGHRA and CDR2 YSYEKL. V dropped 5 bases and J dropped 6; count of bases not matched to a gene: 15. In nucleotides, the CDR3 is TGCGCCAGCAGCTTCTACCCACCTCTAGCGGGAGGTCCCGAGCAGTACTTC. This encodes CASSFYPPLAGGPEQYF.

The chain has TRBV4-3 and TRBJ1-4; no clear D gene. Trimming cost V 6 bases and J 3 bases, with 14 bases left between them. The CDR3 is made up of 15 amino acids. Germline lookup yields CDR1 LGHNA and CDR2 YSLEER. The CDR3 is CASRGARVSNEKLFF. CDR3 sequence (DNA): TGCGCCAGCAGGGGTGCCCGGGTTTCTAATGAAAAACTGTTTTTT.

The chain has TRBV5-5 and TRBJ1-4, with D unclear. CDR3 length equals 15 residues. Trimming took 0 bases from V and 7 from J, leaving 13 bases between them. Germline CDR1 and CDR2: SGHKS and YYEKEE (reference sequence). The CDR3 DNA sequence: TGTGCCAGCAGCTTGGCCAGAGGACTGGGTGAAAAACTGTTTTTT. Its protein is CASSLARGLGEKLFF.

The gene calls are TRBV3-1 (or the pseudogene TRBV3-2) and TRBJ2-2, with TRBD1 matching 9 bases. Germline CDR1 and CDR2: LGHDT and YNNKEL (reference sequence). The CDR3 sequence is 17 residues long. Trimming took 2 bases from V and 5 from J; bases not matched to a gene: 9. Here the CDR3 reads CASSQHRDRVATGELFF. CDR3 nucleotides: TGTGCCAGCAGCCAACACCGGGACAGGGTCGCAACCGGGGAGCTGTTTTTT.

The chain uses TRBV7-9 and TRBJ1-2; TRBD1 agrees at 7 bases. This CDR3 has 16 amino acids. The V gene's germline CDR1 is SEHNR and CDR2 FQNEAQ (reference sequence). With 0 bases clipped from V and 0 bases from J, the junction kept 4 bases outside the gene matches. The CDR3 here is CASSLAGQTTNYGYTF. CDR3 coding DNA: TGTGCCAGCAGCTTAGCGGGACAGACAACTAACTATGGCTACACCTTC.

This clone was observed a single time. The gene calls are TRBV6-1 and TRBJ1-5, with 8 bases matching TRBD1. This CDR3 has 15 residues. Germline V CDR1 and CDR2: MNHNS, SASEGT. Trimming removed 3 bases from V and 6 bases from J; junction bases left unmatched: 7. The CDR3 nucleotides read TGTGCCAGCAGTGATCCTGGACAGGGTTTTCAGCCCCAGCATTTT. Amino acids: CASSDPGQGFQPQHF.

This clone was seen more than once but under ten times. The gene calls are TRBV5-1 and TRBJ2-7, with 8 nucleotides matching TRBD2. V gave up 4 bases and J gave up 2 bases; unmatched junction bases: 8. This CDR3 contains 15 residues. Per the germline V gene, CDR1 is SGHRS and CDR2 is YFSETQ. The CDR3 spells CASSGSGSQTYEQYF. The CDR3 nucleotides are TGCGCCAGCAGCGGGAGCGGGAGCCAGACCTACGAGCAGTACTTC.

This chain uses TRBV3-1 (or the pseudogene TRBV3-2) with TRBJ2-1, with a weak D call TRBD1 (6 bases). The CDR3 spans 15 residues. CDR1 and CDR2 (germline): LGHDT, YNNKEL (reference sequence). V gave up 3 bases and J gave up 7 bases, with 16 bases separating them. CDR3 amino acids: CASSQGEGGWNEQFF. DNA of the CDR3: TGTGCCAGCAGCCAGGGCGAAGGGGGTTGGAATGAGCAGTTCTTC.

This clone was seen only a few times. The chain employs TRBV9 and TRBJ2-3; 14 bases are shared with TRBD2. Germline V gene data show CDR1 as SGDLS and CDR2 as YYNGEE. CDR3 size: 17 residues. Trimming removed 4 bases from V and 2 bases from J; junction bases left unmatched: 6. The CDR3 DNA is TGTGCCAGCAGCTTCGGGACTAGCGGGGGCAACACAGATACGCAGTATTTT. Translated: CASSFGTSGGNTDTQYF.

The rearrangement uses TRBV12-5 and TRBJ2-5; the match to TRBD2 covers 12 bases. V gave up 5 bases and J gave up 5 bases; unmatched junction bases: 9. CDR3 length: 16 residues. Germline lookup yields CDR1 LGHNT and CDR2 FRNRAP. The CDR3 DNA reads as TGTGCTAGTGGTAGCCCCGGACTAGCGGGGCCCGAGACCCAGTACTTC. It translates to CASGSPGLAGPETQYF.

Regarding this clone: Other DNA sequences within the sample encode an identical CDR3. The CDR3 sequence is CASSLGGGGYNEQFF. Here the CDR3 DNA reads TGTGCCAGCAGCTTGGGAGGGGGCGGGTACAATGAGCAGTTCTTC. This chain uses TRBV5-6 with TRBJ2-1, with 7 positions matching TRBD1. From germline, CDR1 is SGHDT and CDR2 YYEEEE. CDR3 size: 15 residues. V dropped 0 bases and J dropped 4; count of bases not matched to a gene: 4.

The J gene is TRBJ1-1, the V gene TRBV11-1; D is possibly TRBD1 (5 bases). CDR1 is SGHAT and CDR2 is FQDESV in the germline V gene (reference sequence). This CDR3 spans 14 amino acids. V lost 5 bases and J 2 bases, leaving 12 bases between the germline ends. CDR3 amino acids: CASSTDRTNTEAFF. The CDR3 DNA is TGTGCCAGCAGCACAGACAGAACTAACACTGAAGCTTTCTTT.

The chain employs TRBV2 and TRBJ2-7, with a tentative D call TRBD1 (6 bases). In germline, CDR1 is SNHLY, CDR2 FYNNEI. This CDR3 has 14 amino acids. The V and J ends lost 2 bases and 6 bases respectively, with 14 bases between them. Written as DNA, the CDR3 is TGTGCCAGCAGTGAAAACCAGGGGTCGGGCGAGCAGTACTTC. It translates to CASSENQGSGEQYF.

The gene calls are TRBV2 and TRBJ1-3; 7 positions agree with TRBD1. CDR3 length equals 13 residues. With V trimmed by 6 bases and J by 7 bases, 6 bases remained unmatched. The germline V gene has CDR1 SNHLY and CDR2 FYNNEI. The CDR3 DNA sequence: TGTGCCAGCAGCGCGACAGGGTCGAACACCATATATTTT. Its protein is CASSATGSNTIYF.

This clone was seen a few times. The gene calls are TRBV9 and TRBJ2-1, with D possibly TRBD2 on 6 matching bases. V gave up 0 bases and J gave up 6 bases, with 10 bases separating them. The germline gives CDR1 SGDLS, CDR2 YYNGEE. This CDR3 spans 14 amino acids. CDR3 bases: TGTGCCAGCAGCGTAGGAATCGGGGGCAATGAGCAGTTCTTC. The encoded protein is CASSVGIGGNEQFF.

In this sample, this clone turned up once. The rearrangement links TRBV7-2 to TRBJ2-2; D gene ambiguous. The CDR3 runs 13 residues. Germline V gives CDR1 SGHTA, CDR2 FQGNSA. The V gene lost 1 base and the J gene lost 6 bases, with 6 bases spanning the gap. The CDR3 loop reads CASSLDPSGELFF. CDR3 coding DNA: TGTGCCAGCAGCTTAGATCCCTCCGGGGAGCTGTTTTTT.

The chain couples TRBV4-1 to TRBJ1-5, with 9 bases identical to TRBD1. Germline V gene lookup returns CDR1 MGHRA and CDR2 YSYEKL. The CDR3 is 18 residues long. J was trimmed by 2 bases and V by 3 bases; bases with no gene match: 11. The CDR3 here is CASSHPDRGLLGNQPQHF. Written as DNA, the CDR3 is TGCGCCAGCAGCCACCCGGACAGGGGCCTACTTGGCAATCAGCCCCAGCATTTT.

The gene calls are TRBV7-2 and TRBJ1-1; TRBD1 matches at 7 bases. With V trimmed by 5 bases and J by 2 bases, 17 bases remained unmatched. Germline V gene data show CDR1 as SGHTA and CDR2 as FQGNSA. The CDR3 has 18 residues. CDR3 coding DNA: TGTGCCAGCAGCGAGACGGGACAGACAGGATACGTAAACACTGAAGCTTTCTTT. This encodes CASSETGQTGYVNTEAFF.

CDR3 sequence: CASRITQGAGNTIYF. In DNA, the CDR3 is TGTGCCAGCAGAATAACGCAGGGGGCTGGAAACACCATATATTTT. The gene calls are TRBV6-5 and TRBJ1-3; 7 bases match TRBD1. The CDR3 runs to 15 residues. Germline V gene sequence: CDR1 MNHEY, CDR2 SVGAGI. Trimming took 6 bases from V and 2 from J; bases not matched to a gene: 7.

This clone was detected only once. The chain couples TRBV7-3 to TRBJ1-3, with D tentatively TRBD1 (5 bases). Trimming shortened V by 4 bases and J by 8 bases, and 21 bases separated the two germline ends. The CDR3 length is 16 residues. Germline V gene lookup returns CDR1 SGHTA and CDR2 FQGTGA. Written as DNA, the CDR3 is TGTGCCAGCAGCTCGAACCGAAGGGGCTACCGGGACACCATATATTTT. Translation: CASSSNRRGYRDTIYF.

The V call is TRBV10-2, the J call TRBJ2-2; possible D gene TRBD2, 6 bases. Germline V gene sequence: CDR1 WSHSY, CDR2 SAAADI. The ends were cut back, 7 bases at V and 1 base at J, with 13 bases in the middle. This CDR3 has 15 residues. The CDR3 sequence is CASMYGTQNTGELFF. DNA of the CDR3: TGCGCCAGCATGTACGGGACTCAGAACACCGGGGAGCTGTTTTTT.

This rearrangement joins TRBV30 to TRBJ1-5; D may be TRBD1 (6 bases). The length of the CDR3 is 9 residues. Per the germline V gene, CDR1 is GTSNPN and CDR2 is SVGIG (reference sequence). V dropped 7 bases and J dropped 8 bases, with 6 bases sitting between them. The CDR3 reads CASGEPQHF. The CDR3 DNA reads as TGTGCCTCAGGGGAGCCCCAGCATTTT.

The chain carries TRBV2 and TRBJ2-5; no reliable D call. Germline V gives CDR1 SNHLY, CDR2 FYNNEI. The CDR3 consists of 10 residues. V was cut by 8 bases and J by 4 bases, with 5 bases left in between. In nucleotides, the CDR3 is TGTGCCAGCGGGCGAGAGACCCAGTACTTC. Its translation: CASGRETQYF.